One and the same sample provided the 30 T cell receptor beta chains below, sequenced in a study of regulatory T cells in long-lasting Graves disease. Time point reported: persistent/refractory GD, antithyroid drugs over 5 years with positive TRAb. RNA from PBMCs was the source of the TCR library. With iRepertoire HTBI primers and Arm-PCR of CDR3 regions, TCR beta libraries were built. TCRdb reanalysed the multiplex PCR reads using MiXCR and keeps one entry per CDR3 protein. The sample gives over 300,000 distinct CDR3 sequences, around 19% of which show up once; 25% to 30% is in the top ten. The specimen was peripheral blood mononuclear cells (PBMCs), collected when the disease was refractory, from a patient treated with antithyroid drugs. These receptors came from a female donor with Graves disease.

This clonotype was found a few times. The CDR3 spells CASSNLQGSGTEAFF. CDR3 bases: TGCGCCAGCAGCAATTTACAGGGGTCAGGCACTGAAGCTTTCTTT. The chain links TRBV5-1 to TRBJ1-1; 7 bases are shared with TRBD1. V shed 4 bases and J 4 bases; nucleotides not matched to a gene: 10. This CDR3 spans 15 amino acids. Germline values: CDR1 SGHRS, CDR2 YFSETQ.

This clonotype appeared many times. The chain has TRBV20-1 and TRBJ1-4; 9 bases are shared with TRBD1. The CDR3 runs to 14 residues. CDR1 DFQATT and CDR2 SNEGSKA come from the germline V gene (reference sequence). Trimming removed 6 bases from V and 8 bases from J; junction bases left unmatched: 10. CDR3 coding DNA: TGCAGTGCCAACCACAGGGGGCGCCGGGAAAAACTGTTTTTT. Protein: CSANHRGRREKLFF.

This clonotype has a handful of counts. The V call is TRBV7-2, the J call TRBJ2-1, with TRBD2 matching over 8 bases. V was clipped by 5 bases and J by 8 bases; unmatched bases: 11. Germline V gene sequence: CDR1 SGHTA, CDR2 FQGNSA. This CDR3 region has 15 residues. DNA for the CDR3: TGTGCCAGCAGCCCGGGACTAGGGTTGTTCGATGAGCAGTTCTTC. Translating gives CASSPGLGLFDEQFF.

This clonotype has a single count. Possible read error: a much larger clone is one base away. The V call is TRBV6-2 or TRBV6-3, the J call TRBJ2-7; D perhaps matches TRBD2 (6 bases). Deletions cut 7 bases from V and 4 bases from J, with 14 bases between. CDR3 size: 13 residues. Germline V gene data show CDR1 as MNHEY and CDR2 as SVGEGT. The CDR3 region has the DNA TGTGCCAGCACGGGAGTCCCTGTTTACGAGCAGTACTTC. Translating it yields CASTGVPVYEQYF.

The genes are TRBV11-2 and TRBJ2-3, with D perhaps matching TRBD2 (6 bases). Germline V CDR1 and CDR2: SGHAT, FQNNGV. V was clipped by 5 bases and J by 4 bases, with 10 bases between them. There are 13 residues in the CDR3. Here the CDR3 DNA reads TGTGCCAGCAGCCGACTAGTCGCAGATACGCAGTATTTT. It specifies CASSRLVADTQYF.

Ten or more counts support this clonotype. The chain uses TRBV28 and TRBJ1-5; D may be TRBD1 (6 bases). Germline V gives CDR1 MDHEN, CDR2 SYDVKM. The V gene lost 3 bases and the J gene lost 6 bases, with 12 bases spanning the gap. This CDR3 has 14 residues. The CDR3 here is CASSLIRGGQPQHF. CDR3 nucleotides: TGTGCCAGCAGTTTGATCAGGGGCGGTCAGCCCCAGCATTTT.

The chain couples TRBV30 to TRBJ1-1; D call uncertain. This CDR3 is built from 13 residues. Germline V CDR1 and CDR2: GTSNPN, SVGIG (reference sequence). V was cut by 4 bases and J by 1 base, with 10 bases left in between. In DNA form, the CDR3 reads TGTGCCTGGATTTGGAGGGCGAACACTGAAGCTTTCTTT. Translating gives CAWIWRANTEAFF.

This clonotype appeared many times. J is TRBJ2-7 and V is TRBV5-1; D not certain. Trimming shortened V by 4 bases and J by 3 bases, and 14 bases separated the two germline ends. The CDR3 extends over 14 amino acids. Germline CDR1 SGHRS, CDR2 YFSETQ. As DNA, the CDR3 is TGCGCCAGCAGCGAATACGGACGGATCTACGAGCAGTACTTC. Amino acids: CASSEYGRIYEQYF.

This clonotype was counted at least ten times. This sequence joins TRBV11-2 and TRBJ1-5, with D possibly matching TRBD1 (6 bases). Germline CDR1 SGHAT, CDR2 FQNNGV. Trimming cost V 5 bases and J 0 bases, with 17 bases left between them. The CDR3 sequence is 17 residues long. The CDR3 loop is CASSPNVRTDSNQPQHF. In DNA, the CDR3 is TGTGCCAGCAGCCCCAATGTGAGGACAGATAGCAATCAGCCCCAGCATTTT.

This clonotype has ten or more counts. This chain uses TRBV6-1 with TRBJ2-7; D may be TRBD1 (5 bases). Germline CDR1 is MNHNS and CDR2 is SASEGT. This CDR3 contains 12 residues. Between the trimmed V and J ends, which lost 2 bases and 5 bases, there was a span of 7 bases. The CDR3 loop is CASSELGDEQYF. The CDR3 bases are TGTGCCAGCAGTGAACTAGGGGACGAGCAGTACTTC.

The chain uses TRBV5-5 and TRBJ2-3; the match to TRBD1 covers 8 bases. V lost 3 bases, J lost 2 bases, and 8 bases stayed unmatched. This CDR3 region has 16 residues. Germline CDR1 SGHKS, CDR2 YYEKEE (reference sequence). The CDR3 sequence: CASSSGTGGNTDTQYF. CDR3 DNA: TGTGCCAGCAGCTCGGGGACAGGAGGAAACACAGATACGCAGTATTTT.

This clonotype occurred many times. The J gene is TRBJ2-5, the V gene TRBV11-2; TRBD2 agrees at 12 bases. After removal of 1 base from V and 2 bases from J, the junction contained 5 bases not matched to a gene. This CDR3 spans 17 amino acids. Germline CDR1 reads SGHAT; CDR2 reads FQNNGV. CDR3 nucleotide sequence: TGTGCCAGCAGCTTAGGGAGTCTAGCGGGAGGGCAAGAGACCCAGTACTTC. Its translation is CASSLGSLAGGQETQYF.

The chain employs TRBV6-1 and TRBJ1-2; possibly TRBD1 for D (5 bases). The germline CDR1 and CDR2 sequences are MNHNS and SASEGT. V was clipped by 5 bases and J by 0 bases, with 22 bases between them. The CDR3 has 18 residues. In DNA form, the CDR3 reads TGTGCCAGCAGTCTACCGATGGGGGTCCGACGTTCTAACTATGGCTACACCTTC. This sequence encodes CASSLPMGVRRSNYGYTF.

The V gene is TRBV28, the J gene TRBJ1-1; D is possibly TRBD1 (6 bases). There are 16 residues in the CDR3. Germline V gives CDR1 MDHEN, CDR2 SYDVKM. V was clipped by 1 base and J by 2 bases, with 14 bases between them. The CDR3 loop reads CASSLLGGPGNTEAFF. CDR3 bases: TGTGCCAGCAGTTTATTAGGGGGGCCAGGAAACACTGAAGCTTTCTTT.

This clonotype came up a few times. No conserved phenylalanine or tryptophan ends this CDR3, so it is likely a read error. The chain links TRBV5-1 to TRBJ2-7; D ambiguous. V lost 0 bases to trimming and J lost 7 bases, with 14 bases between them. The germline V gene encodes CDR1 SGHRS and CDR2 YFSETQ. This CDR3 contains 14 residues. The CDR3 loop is CASSLEIPSVEQYS. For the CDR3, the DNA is TGCGCCAGCAGCTTGGAAATCCCCTCGGTGGAGCAGTACTCC.

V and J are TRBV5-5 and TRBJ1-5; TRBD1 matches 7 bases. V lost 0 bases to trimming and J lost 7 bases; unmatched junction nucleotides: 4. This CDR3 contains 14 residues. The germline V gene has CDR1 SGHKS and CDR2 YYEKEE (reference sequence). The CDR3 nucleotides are TGTGCCAGCAGCTTGGAAGGGGGCAGACAGCCCCAGCATTTT. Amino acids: CASSLEGGRQPQHF. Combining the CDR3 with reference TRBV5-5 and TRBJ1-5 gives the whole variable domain DAGVTQSPTHLIKTRGQQVTLRCSPISGHKSVSWYQQVLGQGPQFIFQYYEKEERGRGNFPDRFSARQFPNYSSELNVNALLLGDSALYLCASSLEGGRQPQHFGDGTRLSIL.

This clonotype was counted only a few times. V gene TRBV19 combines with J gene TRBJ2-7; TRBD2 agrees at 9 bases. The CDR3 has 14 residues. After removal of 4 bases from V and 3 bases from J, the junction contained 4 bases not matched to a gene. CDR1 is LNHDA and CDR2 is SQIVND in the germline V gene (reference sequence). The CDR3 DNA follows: TGTGCCAGTAGTACGTCTAGCGGGGTCTACGAGCAGTACTTC. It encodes CASSTSSGVYEQYF.

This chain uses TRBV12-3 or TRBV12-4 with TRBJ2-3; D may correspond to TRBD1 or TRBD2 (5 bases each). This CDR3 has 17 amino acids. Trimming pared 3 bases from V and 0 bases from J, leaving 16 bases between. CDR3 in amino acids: CASSLGRPGTSTDTQYF. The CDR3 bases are TGTGCCAGCAGTTTGGGGCGCCCGGGGACGAGCACAGATACGCAGTATTTT.

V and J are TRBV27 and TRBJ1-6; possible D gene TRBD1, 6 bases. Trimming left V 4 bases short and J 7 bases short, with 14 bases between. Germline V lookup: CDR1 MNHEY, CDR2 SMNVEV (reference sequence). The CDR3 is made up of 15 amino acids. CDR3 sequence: CASSYQGNVNSPLHF. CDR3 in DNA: TGTGCCAGCAGTTACCAGGGGAATGTCAATTCACCCCTCCACTTT.

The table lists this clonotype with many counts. The CDR3 protein is CASSLNNNEQFF. The CDR3 bases are TGTGCCAGCTCCCTCAACAACAATGAGCAGTTCTTC. The chain joins TRBV18 to TRBJ2-1, with no clear D. Germline-derived CDR1 and CDR2 are KGHSH and LQKENI. V was trimmed by 6 bases and J by 5 bases, leaving 8 bases between them. The CDR3 has 12 residues.

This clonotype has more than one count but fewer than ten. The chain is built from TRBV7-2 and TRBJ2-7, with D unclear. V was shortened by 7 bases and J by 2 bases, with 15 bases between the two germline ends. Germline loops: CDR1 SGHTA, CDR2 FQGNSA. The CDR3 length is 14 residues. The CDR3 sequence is CASTPSVQTYEQYF. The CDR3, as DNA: TGTGCCAGCACCCCGTCGGTTCAAACCTACGAGCAGTACTTC.

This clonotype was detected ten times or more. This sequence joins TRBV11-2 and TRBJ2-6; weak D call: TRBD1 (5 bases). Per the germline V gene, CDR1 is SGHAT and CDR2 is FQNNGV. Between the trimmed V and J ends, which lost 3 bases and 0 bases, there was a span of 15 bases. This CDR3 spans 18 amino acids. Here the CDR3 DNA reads TGTGCCAGCAGCTTCGTGGTAGGGGCCGACTCTGGGGCCAACGTCCTGACTTTC. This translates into CASSFVVGADSGANVLTF.

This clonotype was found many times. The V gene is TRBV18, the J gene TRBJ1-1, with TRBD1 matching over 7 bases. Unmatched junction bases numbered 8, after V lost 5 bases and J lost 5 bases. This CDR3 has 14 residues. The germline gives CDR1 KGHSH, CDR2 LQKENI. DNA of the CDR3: TGTGCCAGCTCATCAACAGGGGCAGGGACTGAAGCTTTCTTT. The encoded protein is CASSSTGAGTEAFF.

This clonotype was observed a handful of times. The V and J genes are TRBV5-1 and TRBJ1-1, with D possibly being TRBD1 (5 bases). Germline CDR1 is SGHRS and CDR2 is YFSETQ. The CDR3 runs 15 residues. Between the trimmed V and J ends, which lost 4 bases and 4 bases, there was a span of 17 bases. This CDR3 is CASSHGPQGSTEAFF. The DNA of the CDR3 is TGCGCCAGCAGCCATGGTCCGCAGGGTAGCACTGAAGCTTTCTTT.

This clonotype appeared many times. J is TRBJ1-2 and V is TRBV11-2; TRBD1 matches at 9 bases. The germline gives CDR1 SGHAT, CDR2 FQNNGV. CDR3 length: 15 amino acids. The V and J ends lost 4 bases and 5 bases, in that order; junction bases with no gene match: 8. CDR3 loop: CASSSPRQGEYGYTF. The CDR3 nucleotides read TGTGCCAGCAGCTCCCCCAGACAGGGGGAGTATGGCTACACCTTC. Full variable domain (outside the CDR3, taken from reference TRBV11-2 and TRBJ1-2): EAGVAQSPRYKIIEKRQSVAFWCNPISGHATLYWYQQILGQGPKLLIQFQNNGVVDDSQLPKDRFSAERLKGVDSTLKIQPAKLEDSAVYLCASSSPRQGEYGYTFGSGTRLTVV.

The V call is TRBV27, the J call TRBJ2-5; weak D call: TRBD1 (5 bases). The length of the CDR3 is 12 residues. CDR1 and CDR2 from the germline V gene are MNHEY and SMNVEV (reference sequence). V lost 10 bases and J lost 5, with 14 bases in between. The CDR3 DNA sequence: TGTGCCAACTTCGGACAAAAGGAGACCCAGTACTTC. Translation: CANFGQKETQYF.

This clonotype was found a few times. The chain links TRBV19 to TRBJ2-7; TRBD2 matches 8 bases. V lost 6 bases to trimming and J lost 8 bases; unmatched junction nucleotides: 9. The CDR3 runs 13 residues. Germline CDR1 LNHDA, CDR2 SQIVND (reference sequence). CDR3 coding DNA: TGTGCCAGTAGCGCTAGCGGGCCTCAGAAGCAGTACTTC. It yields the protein CASSASGPQKQYF.

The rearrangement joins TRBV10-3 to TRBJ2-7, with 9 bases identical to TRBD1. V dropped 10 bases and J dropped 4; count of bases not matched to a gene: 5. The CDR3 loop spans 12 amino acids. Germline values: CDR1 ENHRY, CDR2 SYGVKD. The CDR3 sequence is CATSGTGYEQYF. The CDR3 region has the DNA TGTGCCACCTCCGGGACAGGGTACGAGCAGTACTTC.

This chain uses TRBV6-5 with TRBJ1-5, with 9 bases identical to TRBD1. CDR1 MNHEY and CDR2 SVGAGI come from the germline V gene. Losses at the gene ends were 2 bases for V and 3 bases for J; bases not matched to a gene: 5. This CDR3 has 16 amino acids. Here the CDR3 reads CASSYPRTGANQPQHF. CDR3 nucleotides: TGTGCCAGCAGTTACCCGAGGACAGGGGCCAATCAGCCCCAGCATTTT.

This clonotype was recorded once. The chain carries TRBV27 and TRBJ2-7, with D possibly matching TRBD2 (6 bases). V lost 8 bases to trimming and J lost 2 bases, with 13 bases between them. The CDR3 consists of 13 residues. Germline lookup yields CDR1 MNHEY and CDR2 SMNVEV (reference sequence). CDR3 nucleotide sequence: TGTGCCAGCGCCTGGAGGGCGACCTACGAGCAGTACTTC. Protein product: CASAWRATYEQYF.